This paragraph reports one T cell receptor (beta chain). The data originate from a study of T cells after yellow fever vaccination. 5'RACE template switching produced TCR cDNA carrying a universal primer site and UMIs. One entry per CDR3 protein, called by TCRdb with MiXCR from the 5' RACE reads. The repertoire includes 250,000 to 400,000 distinct CDR3 sequences, approximately 4.5% of them detected once, and roughly a fifth sits in the top ten. The input for sequencing was PBMCs, taken 15 days after the yellow fever booster vaccination. This sequence was found in a man between 18 and 35 years old who received the YFV17D yellow fever vaccine.

CDR3 residues: CASSLAGLAGGPWGSGANVLTF. DNA for the CDR3: TGTGCCAGCAGCTTAGCGGGACTAGCGGGGGGGCCTTGGGGCTCTGGGGCCAACGTCCTGACTTTC. This sequence joins TRBV7-9 and TRBJ2-6, with 16 bases lining up with TRBD2. Germline-derived CDR1 and CDR2 are SEHNR and FQNEAQ (reference sequence). V lost 0 bases, J lost 0 bases, and 8 bases stayed unmatched. The CDR3 runs to 22 residues.